These 23 T cell receptor beta chains share one sample of origin, sequenced in a study of blood T cell repertoires in COVID-19. Repertoires were generated with immunoSEQ multiplex PCR, while TCRdb's copy carries only in-frame clones and drops some. This sample has around 150,000 clones; about nine tenths occur once, and the top ten carry nearly 5%. Sequenced material: peripheral blood. The receptors shown here come from a man younger than 45 with COVID-19, enrolled during active disease.

The chain is built from TRBV29-1 and TRBJ1-1; TRBD1 might be the D (6 bases). Trimming left V 7 bases short and J 6 bases short, with 12 bases between. Looked up from germline, CDR1 is SQVTM and CDR2 is ANQGSEA. The CDR3 length is 11 residues. CDR3 nucleotide sequence: TGCAGCGACGGACAGAGCGCTGAAGCTTTCTTT. This encodes CSDGQSAEAFF.

Here the CDR3 DNA reads TGTGCCAGCTCACCAAGACAGGGTGCCACTGAGAACACTGAAGCTTTCTTT. It is translated as CASSPRQGATENTEAFF. V usage is TRBV18 and J usage is TRBJ1-1, with 7 bases that match TRBD1. The CDR3 is made up of 17 amino acids. V dropped 2 bases and J dropped 1; count of bases not matched to a gene: 10. Germline V gives CDR1 KGHSH, CDR2 LQKENI.

The chain uses TRBV5-1 and TRBJ1-6; D gene ambiguous. The CDR3 has 15 residues. V lost 1 base to trimming and J lost 6 bases, with 11 bases between them. Germline V gene sequence: CDR1 SGHRS, CDR2 YFSETQ. The CDR3 region is CASSLMAVTNSPLHF. CDR3 bases: TGCGCCAGCAGCTTGATGGCAGTCACTAATTCACCCCTCCACTTT.

This rearrangement joins TRBV6-5 to TRBJ2-7, with D unresolved. This CDR3 comprises 15 residues. V was clipped by 5 bases and J by 0 bases, with 14 bases between them. Germline V gives CDR1 MNHEY, CDR2 SVGAGI. The CDR3 is CASSQSYRASYEQYF. The CDR3 DNA reads as TGTGCCAGCAGTCAATCTTATCGCGCCTCCTACGAGCAGTACTTC.

The DNA of the CDR3 is TGTGCCAGCAGTTACGGGGACAGACCCACAGATACGCAGTATTTT. Protein: CASSYGDRPTDTQYF. V is TRBV6-2 or TRBV6-3 and J is TRBJ2-3; 7 bases align to TRBD1. The germline gives CDR1 MNHEY, CDR2 SVGEGT. V lost 2 bases and J lost 2; bases outside the gene matches: 4. The length of the CDR3 is 15 residues.

The rearrangement links TRBV27 to TRBJ2-3; 7 bases fit TRBD1. Germline values: CDR1 MNHEY, CDR2 SMNVEV (reference sequence). Trimming took 7 bases from V and 6 from J; bases not matched to a gene: 13. The CDR3 is 15 amino acids. The CDR3 nucleotides are TGTGCCAGCACCCATACCCGACAGGGCCAGGATACGCAGTATTTT. Residues: CASTHTRQGQDTQYF.

The rearrangement links TRBV6-6 to TRBJ1-4; 8 bases match TRBD1. This CDR3 comprises 15 residues. Germline V gene lookup returns CDR1 MNHNY and CDR2 SVGAGI (reference sequence). The V gene end was trimmed by 4 bases and the J gene end by 4 bases; junction bases not matched to a gene: 5. CDR3 residues: CASSSLTGGNEKLFF. The DNA of the CDR3 is TGTGCCAGCAGTTCCTTAACAGGGGGTAATGAAAAACTGTTTTTT.

The genes are TRBV9 and TRBJ1-5; maybe TRBD1 (5 bases). This CDR3 spans 13 amino acids. V was shortened by 4 bases and J by 7 bases, with 12 bases between the two germline ends. In germline, CDR1 is SGDLS, CDR2 YYNGEE. CDR3 DNA sequence: TGTGCCAGCAGCTCCCAGGGTTGGCAGCCCCAGCATTTT. As protein: CASSSQGWQPQHF.

The chain has TRBV7-2 and TRBJ2-1, with a tentative D call TRBD1 (6 bases). The germline gives CDR1 SGHTA, CDR2 FQGNSA. The V end lost 1 base, the J end lost 5 bases, and 12 bases lay between the germline ends. This CDR3 is 15 amino acids long. CDR3 loop: CASSLVGQGNNEQFF. The CDR3 bases are TGTGCCAGCAGCTTAGTAGGGCAGGGGAACAATGAGCAGTTCTTC.

The genes are TRBV5-1 and TRBJ1-1; 11 positions agree with TRBD1. V shed 4 bases, J shed 1 base, and the junction held 6 bases outside the gene matches. Germline lookup yields CDR1 SGHRS and CDR2 YFSETQ. This CDR3 is built from 16 residues. CDR3 amino acids: CASSPGTGGGNTEAFF. CDR3 DNA sequence: TGCGCCAGCAGCCCCGGGACAGGGGGGGGGAACACTGAAGCTTTCTTT.

The rearrangement joins TRBV5-6 to TRBJ2-5, with 12 bases aligning to TRBD2. Unmatched junction bases numbered 13, after V lost 5 bases and J lost 5 bases. From germline, CDR1 is SGHDT and CDR2 YYEEEE. This CDR3 has 17 residues. The DNA of the CDR3 is TGTGCCAGCAGGGGGCGCCGGACTAGCGGGATTGGCGAGACCCAGTACTTC. Its protein product is CASRGRRTSGIGETQYF.

This chain links TRBV15 with TRBJ2-5; 7 bases fit TRBD2. Germline assignment: CDR1 LNHNV and CDR2 YYDKDF (reference sequence). There are 14 residues in the CDR3. With V trimmed by 4 bases and J by 4 bases, 6 bases remained unmatched. CDR3 nucleotide sequence: TGTGCCACCAGCAAGGGAGGGTTAAGAGAGACCCAGTACTTC. It translates to CATSKGGLRETQYF.

CDR3 coding DNA: TGTGCCATCAGTGAGTCGAGAGACAGCGAAAGAGGCTACACCTTC. Amino acid sequence: CAISESRDSERGYTF. The rearrangement links TRBV10-3 to TRBJ1-2, with D maybe TRBD1 (5 bases). Germline V CDR1 and CDR2: ENHRY, SYGVKD. The CDR3 sequence is 15 residues long. Trimming took 0 bases from V and 8 from J, leaving 16 bases between them.

The chain links TRBV5-1 to TRBJ2-2, with D perhaps matching TRBD2 (7 bases). CDR3 size: 14 residues. V was pared by 2 bases and J by 7 bases, with 12 bases between. The V gene's germline CDR1 is SGHRS and CDR2 YFSETQ. The CDR3 DNA follows: TGCGCCAGCAGCTTCCGGGGGGCTGGCGGGGAGCTGTTTTTT. It encodes CASSFRGAGGELFF.

The V gene is TRBV4-3, the J gene TRBJ1-6; 10 nucleotides agree with TRBD1. The CDR3 contains 15 residues. J gave up 7 bases and V 3 bases, and 3 bases lay outside the gene matches. The germline CDR1 and CDR2 sequences are LGHNA and YSLEER. In DNA form, the CDR3 reads TGCGCCAGCAGCCACCCGGACAGGGGGAATTCACCCCTCCACTTT. Translating it yields CASSHPDRGNSPLHF.

The chain joins TRBV6-5 to TRBJ2-1, with D maybe TRBD1 (5 bases). With 9 bases removed from V and 3 bases from J, the gap between germline ends came to 18 bases. This CDR3 is built from 15 residues. Per the germline V gene, CDR1 is MNHEY and CDR2 is SVGAGI. This CDR3 is CASWAGKGFYNEQFF. The CDR3 DNA reads as TGTGCCAGTTGGGCAGGGAAAGGGTTCTACAATGAGCAGTTCTTC.

The CDR3 loop reads CASSSPTGFSNEKLFF. In nucleotides, the CDR3 is TGTGCCAGCAGCTCACCAACGGGATTCTCTAATGAAAAACTGTTTTTT. The V gene is TRBV7-8, the J gene TRBJ1-4; D gene unclear. Germline V gives CDR1 SGHVS, CDR2 FQNEAQ. The CDR3 totals 16 residues. Trimming took 4 bases from V and 3 from J, leaving 15 bases between them.

A single count supports this clone. This chain uses TRBV3-1 (or the pseudogene TRBV3-2) with TRBJ1-5, with TRBD1 matching 10 bases. CDR3 length: 15 residues. Germline CDR1 and CDR2: LGHDT and YNNKEL (reference sequence). V lost 1 base to trimming and J lost 4 bases; unmatched junction nucleotides: 1. CDR3 sequence: CASSQGTGGNQPQHF. As DNA, the CDR3 is TGTGCCAGCAGCCAAGGGACAGGGGGGAATCAGCCCCAGCATTTT.

The V gene is TRBV12-3 or TRBV12-4, the J gene TRBJ1-1; no firm D call. Deletions cut 5 bases from V and 1 base from J, with 8 bases between. This CDR3 region has 13 residues. DNA of the CDR3: TGTGCCAGCAGTGGAGGCAGGAACACTGAAGCTTTCTTT. It encodes CASSGGRNTEAFF.

This rearrangement joins TRBV14 to TRBJ2-3; D is unresolved. The V end was cut by 7 bases, the J end by 3 bases, with 11 bases between. The CDR3 length is 13 residues. Germline V gives CDR1 SGHDN, CDR2 FVKESK. DNA for the CDR3: TGTGCCAGCAACTTCGCCGGGACAGATACGCAGTATTTT. The encoded protein is CASNFAGTDTQYF.

The rearrangement joins TRBV10-3 to TRBJ1-1; perhaps TRBD1 as D (6 bases). This CDR3 spans 13 amino acids. CDR1 and CDR2 (germline): ENHRY, SYGVKD. With 10 bases removed from V and 3 bases from J, the gap between germline ends came to 15 bases. The CDR3 spells CATTQGWDTEAFF. Here the CDR3 DNA reads TGTGCCACGACTCAGGGGTGGGACACTGAAGCTTTCTTT.

The V call is TRBV11-2, the J call TRBJ2-3, with 7 bases identical to TRBD2. Trimming took 5 bases from V and 5 from J; bases not matched to a gene: 13. Germline V gives CDR1 SGHAT, CDR2 FQNNGV. This CDR3 is built from 16 residues. The CDR3 sequence is CASSHDVSGRKDTQYF. The DNA of the CDR3 is TGTGCCAGCAGCCACGATGTGTCCGGGAGGAAAGATACGCAGTATTTT.

The chain links TRBV6-2 or TRBV6-3 to TRBJ2-3; D is perhaps TRBD1 (5 bases). From germline, CDR1 is MNHEY and CDR2 SVGEGT. V was pared by 6 bases and J by 2 bases, with 18 bases between. This CDR3 has 16 residues. In nucleotides, the CDR3 is TGTGCCAGCAGCCCTCCACCGACAGCATTCACAGATACGCAGTATTTT. Encoded protein: CASSPPPTAFTDTQYF.